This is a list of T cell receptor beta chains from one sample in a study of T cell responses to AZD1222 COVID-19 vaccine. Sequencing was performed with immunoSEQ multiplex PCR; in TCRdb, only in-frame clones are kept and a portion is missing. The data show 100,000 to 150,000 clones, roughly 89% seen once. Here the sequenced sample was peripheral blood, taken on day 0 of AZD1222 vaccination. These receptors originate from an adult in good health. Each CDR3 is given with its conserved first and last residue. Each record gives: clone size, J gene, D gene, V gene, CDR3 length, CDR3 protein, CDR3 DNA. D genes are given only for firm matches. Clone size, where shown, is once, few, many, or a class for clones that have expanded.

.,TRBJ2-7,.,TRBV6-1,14,CASSEGDLTYEQYF,TGTGCCAGCAGTGAAGGGGACTTAACCTACGAGCAGTACTTC
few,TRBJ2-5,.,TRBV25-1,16,CASSGAGGLDVETQYF,TGTGCCAGCAGTGGGGCCGGGGGCCTAGATGTGGAGACCCAGTACTTC
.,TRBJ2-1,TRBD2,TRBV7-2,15,CASSLTSGPYNEQFF,TGTGCCAGCAGCTTAACTAGCGGTCCCTACAATGAGCAGTTCTTC
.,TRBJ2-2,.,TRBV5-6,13,CASSLWNTGELFF,TGTGCCAGCAGCTTATGGAACACCGGGGAGCTGTTTTTT
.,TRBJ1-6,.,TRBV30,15,CAWSVGSSYNSPLHF,TGTGCCTGGAGTGTAGGGAGCTCCTATAATTCACCCCTCCACTTT
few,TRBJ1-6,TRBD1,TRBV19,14,CASSPGQGNSPLHF,TGTGCCAGTAGTCCGGGACAGGGTAATTCACCCCTCCACTTT
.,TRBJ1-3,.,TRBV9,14,CASSPRTSGNTIYF,TGTGCCAGCAGCCCCAGGACCTCTGGAAACACCATATATTTT
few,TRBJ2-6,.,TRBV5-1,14,CASSLGSGANVLTF,TGCGCCAGCAGCTTGGGGTCTGGGGCCAACGTCCTGACTTTC
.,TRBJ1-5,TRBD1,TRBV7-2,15,CASSLGTGTNQPQHF,TGTGCCAGCAGCTTGGGGACAGGGACAAATCAGCCCCAGCATTTT
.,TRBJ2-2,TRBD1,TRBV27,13,CASRGQATGELFF,TGTGCCAGCAGGGGACAGGCCACCGGGGAGCTGTTTTTT
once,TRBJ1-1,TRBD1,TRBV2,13,CASSDRENTEAFF,TGTGCCAGCTCGGACAGGGAGAACACTGAAGCTTTCTTT
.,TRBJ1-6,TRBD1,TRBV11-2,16,CASSASGQVRNSPLHF,TGTGCCAGCAGCGCGTCCGGACAGGTGCGGAATTCACCCCTCCACTTT
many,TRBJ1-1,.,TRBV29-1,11,CSVEEVGEAFF,TGCAGCGTTGAAGAGGTGGGGGAAGCTTTCTTT
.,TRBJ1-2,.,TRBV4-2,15,CASSQETGSDYGYTF,TGTGCCAGCAGCCAGGAAACAGGGTCGGACTATGGCTACACCTTC
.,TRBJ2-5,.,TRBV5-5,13,CASSSQPGETQYF,TGTGCCAGCAGCTCGCAGCCAGGAGAGACCCAGTACTTC
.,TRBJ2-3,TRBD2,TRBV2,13,CASSSGRVDTQYF,TGTGCCAGCAGTAGCGGGAGAGTCGATACGCAGTATTTT
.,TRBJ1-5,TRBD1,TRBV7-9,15,CASSSSTGGNQPQHF,TGTGCCAGCAGCTCCTCGACAGGGGGCAATCAGCCCCAGCATTTT
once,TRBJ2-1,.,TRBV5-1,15,CASSLFDPTGDEQFF,TGCGCCAGCAGCTTGTTTGACCCAACGGGGGATGAGCAGTTCTTC
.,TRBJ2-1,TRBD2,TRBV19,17,CASSNRLAGGRSNEQFF,TGTGCCAGTAGTAACCGACTAGCGGGGGGGCGATCGAATGAGCAGTTCTTC
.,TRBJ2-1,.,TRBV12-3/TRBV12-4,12,CASSFNRNEQFF,TGTGCCAGCAGTTTTAATCGAAATGAGCAGTTCTTC
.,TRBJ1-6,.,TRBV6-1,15,CASSVSGSYNSPLHF,TGTGCCAGCAGTGTCTCAGGCTCCTATAATTCACCCCTCCACTTT
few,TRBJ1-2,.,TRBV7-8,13,CASSLVQGYGYTF,TGTGCCAGCAGCTTAGTTCAGGGTTATGGCTACACCTTC
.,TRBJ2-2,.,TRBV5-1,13,CASSLLGAGELFF,TGCGCCAGCAGCTTGTTGGGGGCCGGGGAGCTGTTTTTT
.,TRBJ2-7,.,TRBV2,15,CASREFTGLTTEQYF,TGTGCCAGCAGAGAATTTACCGGGCTTACTACCGAGCAGTACTTC
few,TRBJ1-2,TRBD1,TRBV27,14,CASSLYQGAGGYTF,TGTGCCAGCAGTTTATATCAGGGGGCGGGTGGCTACACCTTC
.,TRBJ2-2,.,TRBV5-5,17,CASNPQGHLANTGELFF,TGTGCCAGCAATCCCCAAGGACACCTCGCGAACACCGGGGAGCTGTTTTTT
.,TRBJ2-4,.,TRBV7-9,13,CASSLRGQDIQYF,TGTGCCAGCAGCTTACGAGGGCAGGACATTCAGTACTTC
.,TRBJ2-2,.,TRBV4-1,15,CASSQDRRPPGELFF,TGCGCCAGCAGCCAAGATCGGAGGCCTCCAGGGGAGCTGTTTTTT
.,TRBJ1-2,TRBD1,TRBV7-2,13,CASSRDRNYGYTF,TGTGCCAGCAGTCGGGACAGAAACTATGGCTACACCTTC
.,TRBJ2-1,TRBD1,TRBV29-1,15,CSVTGVEFHYNEQFF,TGCAGCGTTACAGGGGTGGAATTCCACTACAATGAGCAGTTCTTC
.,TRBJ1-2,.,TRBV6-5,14,CASRDRGSNYGYTF,TGTGCCAGCAGAGATCGGGGCTCTAACTATGGCTACACCTTC
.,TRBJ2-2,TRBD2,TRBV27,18,CASSARGTSHEHTGELFF,TGTGCCAGCAGTGCCCGCGGGACTAGCCACGAACACACCGGGGAGCTGTTTTTT
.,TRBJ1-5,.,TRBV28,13,CASSPPFNQPQHF,TGTGCCAGCAGTCCGCCCTTCAATCAGCCCCAGCATTTT
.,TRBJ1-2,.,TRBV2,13,CASSEGQLYGYTF,TGTGCCAGCAGTGAAGGTCAGTTATATGGCTACACCTTC
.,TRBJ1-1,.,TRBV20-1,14,CSASDTRRNTEAFF,TGCAGTGCTAGTGACACACGGAGGAACACTGAAGCTTTCTTT
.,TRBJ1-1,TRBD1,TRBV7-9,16,CASSQAKGALNTEAFF,TGTGCCAGCAGCCAAGCTAAGGGGGCTCTGAACACTGAAGCTTTCTTT
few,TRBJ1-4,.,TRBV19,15,CASSKLGRSNEKLFF,TGTGCCAGTAGCAAATTGGGACGGTCTAATGAAAAACTGTTTTTT
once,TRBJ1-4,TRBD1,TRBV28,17,CASTDGSLTGGREKLFF,TGTGCCAGCACCGACGGGAGCCTAACAGGGGGCCGGGAAAAACTGTTTTTT
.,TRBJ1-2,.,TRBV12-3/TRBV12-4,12,CASSLGAGGYTF,TGTGCCAGCAGTTTAGGCGCAGGCGGCTACACCTTC
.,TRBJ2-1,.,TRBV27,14,CASTSYGTGNEQFF,TGTGCCAGCACATCATACGGGACGGGCAATGAGCAGTTCTTC
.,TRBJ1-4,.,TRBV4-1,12,CASSQIGEELFF,TGCGCCAGCAGCCAAATCGGGGAGGAACTGTTTTTT
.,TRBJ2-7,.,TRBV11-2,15,CASSPAGRLHYEQYF,TGTGCCAGCAGCCCGGCGGGACGGCTCCACTACGAGCAGTACTTC
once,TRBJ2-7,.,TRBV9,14,CASSVGDYRDEQYF,TGTGCCAGCAGCGTAGGAGACTACCGGGACGAGCAGTACTTC
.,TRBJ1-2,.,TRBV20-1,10,CSARVSGYTF,TGCAGTGCTAGAGTTTCAGGCTACACCTTC